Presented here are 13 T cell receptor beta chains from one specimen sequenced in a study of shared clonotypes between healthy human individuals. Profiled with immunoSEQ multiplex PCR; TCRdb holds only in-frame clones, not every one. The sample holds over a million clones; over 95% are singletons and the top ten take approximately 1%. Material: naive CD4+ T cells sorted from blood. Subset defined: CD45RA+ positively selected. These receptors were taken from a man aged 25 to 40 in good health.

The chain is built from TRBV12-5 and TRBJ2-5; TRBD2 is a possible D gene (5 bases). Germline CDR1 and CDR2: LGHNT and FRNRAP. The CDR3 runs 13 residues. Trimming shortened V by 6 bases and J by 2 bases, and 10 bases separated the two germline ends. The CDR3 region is CASGISEQETQYF. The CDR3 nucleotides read TGTGCTAGTGGGATTAGCGAGCAAGAGACCCAGTACTTC.

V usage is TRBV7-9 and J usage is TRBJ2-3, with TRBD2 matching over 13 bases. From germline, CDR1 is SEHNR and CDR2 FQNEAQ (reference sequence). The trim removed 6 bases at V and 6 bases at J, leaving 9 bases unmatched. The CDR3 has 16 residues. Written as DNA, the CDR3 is TGTGCCAGCAGTACCGGGACTAGCGGGACCGGCGATACGCAGTATTTT. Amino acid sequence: CASSTGTSGTGDTQYF.

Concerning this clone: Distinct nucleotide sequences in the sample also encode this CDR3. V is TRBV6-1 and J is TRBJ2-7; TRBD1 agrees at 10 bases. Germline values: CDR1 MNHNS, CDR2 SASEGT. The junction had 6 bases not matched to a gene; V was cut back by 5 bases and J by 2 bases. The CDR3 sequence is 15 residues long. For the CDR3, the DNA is TGTGCCAGCAGTCGCCCGGGACAGGGGACCTACGAGCAGTACTTC. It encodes CASSRPGQGTYEQYF.

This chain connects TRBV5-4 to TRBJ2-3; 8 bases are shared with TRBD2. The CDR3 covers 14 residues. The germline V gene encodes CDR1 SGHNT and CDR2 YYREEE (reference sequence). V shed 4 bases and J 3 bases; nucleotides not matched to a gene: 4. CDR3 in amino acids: CASSGRGGTDTQYF. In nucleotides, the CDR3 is TGTGCCAGCAGCGGACGGGGGGGGACAGATACGCAGTATTTT.

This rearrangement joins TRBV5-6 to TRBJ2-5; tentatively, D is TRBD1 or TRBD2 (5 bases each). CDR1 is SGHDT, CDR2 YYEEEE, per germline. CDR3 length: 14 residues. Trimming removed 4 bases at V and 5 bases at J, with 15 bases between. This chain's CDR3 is CASSIDSPGETQYF. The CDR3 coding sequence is TGTGCCAGCAGCATAGACAGCCCGGGGGAGACCCAGTACTTC.

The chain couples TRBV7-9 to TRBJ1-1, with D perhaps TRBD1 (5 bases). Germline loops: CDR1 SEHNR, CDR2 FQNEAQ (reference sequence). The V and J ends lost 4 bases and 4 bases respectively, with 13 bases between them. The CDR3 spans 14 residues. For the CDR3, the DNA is TGTGCCAGCAGCTCACAGGTGTATAGCACTGAAGCTTTCTTT. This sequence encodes CASSSQVYSTEAFF. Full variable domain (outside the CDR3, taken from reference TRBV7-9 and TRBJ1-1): DTGVSQNPRHKITKRGQNVTFRCDPISEHNRLYWYRQTLGQGPEFLTYFQNEAQLEKSRLLSDRFSAERPKGSFSTLEIQRTEQGDSAMYLCASSSQVYSTEAFFGQGTRLTVV.

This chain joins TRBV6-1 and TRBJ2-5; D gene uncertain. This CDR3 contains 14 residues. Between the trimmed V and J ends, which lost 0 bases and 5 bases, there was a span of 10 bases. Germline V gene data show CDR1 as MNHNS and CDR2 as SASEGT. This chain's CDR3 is CASSEAHGAETQYF. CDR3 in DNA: TGTGCCAGCAGTGAAGCGCACGGAGCGGAGACCCAGTACTTC.

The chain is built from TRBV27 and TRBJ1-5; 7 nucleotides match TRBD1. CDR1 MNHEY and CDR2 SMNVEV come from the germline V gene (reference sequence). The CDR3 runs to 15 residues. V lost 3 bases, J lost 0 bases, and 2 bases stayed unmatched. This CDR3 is CASSLGQNSNQPQHF. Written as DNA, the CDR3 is TGTGCCAGCAGTTTGGGACAGAATAGCAATCAGCCCCAGCATTTT.

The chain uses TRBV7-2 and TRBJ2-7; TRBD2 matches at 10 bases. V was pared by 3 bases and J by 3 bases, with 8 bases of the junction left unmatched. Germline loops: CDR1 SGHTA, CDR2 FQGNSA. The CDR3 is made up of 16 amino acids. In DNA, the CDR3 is TGTGCCAGCAGCTTCCGAGGACTAGCGGCCCTCTACGAGCAGTACTTC. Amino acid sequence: CASSFRGLAALYEQYF.

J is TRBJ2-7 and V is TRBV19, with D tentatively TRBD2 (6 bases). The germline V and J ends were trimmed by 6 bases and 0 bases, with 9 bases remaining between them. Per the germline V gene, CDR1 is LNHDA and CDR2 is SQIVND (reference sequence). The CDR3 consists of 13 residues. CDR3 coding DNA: TGTGCCAGTAGGGGACTGAGCTCCTACGAGCAGTACTTC. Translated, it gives CASRGLSSYEQYF.

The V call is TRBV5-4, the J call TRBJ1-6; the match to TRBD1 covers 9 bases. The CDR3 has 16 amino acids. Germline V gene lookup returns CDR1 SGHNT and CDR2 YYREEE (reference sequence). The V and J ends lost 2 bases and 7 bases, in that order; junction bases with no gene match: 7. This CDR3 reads CASSLPRTGANSPLHF. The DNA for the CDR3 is TGTGCCAGCAGCTTACCGCGGACAGGGGCCAATTCACCCCTCCACTTT.

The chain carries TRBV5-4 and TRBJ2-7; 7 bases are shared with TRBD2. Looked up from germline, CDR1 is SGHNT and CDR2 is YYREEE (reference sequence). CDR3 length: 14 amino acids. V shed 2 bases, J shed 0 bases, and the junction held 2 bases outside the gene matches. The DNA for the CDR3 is TGTGCCAGCAGCTTCCCGGGAGGCTCCTACGAGCAGTACTTC. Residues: CASSFPGGSYEQYF.

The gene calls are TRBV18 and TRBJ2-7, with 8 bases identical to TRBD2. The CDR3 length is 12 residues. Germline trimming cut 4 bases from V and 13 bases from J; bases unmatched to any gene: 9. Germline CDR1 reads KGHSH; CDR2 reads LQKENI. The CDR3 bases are TGTGCCAGCTCACAGGGGGGACTAGAGGAATACTTC. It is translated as CASSQGGLEEYF. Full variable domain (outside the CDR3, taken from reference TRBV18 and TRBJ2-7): NAGVMQNPRHLVRRRGQEARLRCSPMKGHSHVYWYRQLPEEGLKFMVYLQKENIIDESGMPKERFSAEFPKEGPSILRIQQVVRGDSAAYFCASSQGGLEEYFGPGTRLTVT.